Listed here is a single TCR beta chain. This receptor's antigen is unknown. No base qualities exist here, and no much larger clone lies one base off it. To demonstrate the VDJtools post-analysis software, the study profiled TCR beta repertoires from the peripheral blood of about a dozen young patients with multiple sclerosis. Multiple sclerosis patients were children and adolescents aged about 6 to 16 years. CDR3 length: 13 amino acids, cysteine to phenylalanine. This entry keeps only the CDR3 DNA: 39 bases, framed from base 1. Per the germline V gene (reference sequence), SEHNR is the CDR1 and FQNEAQ is the CDR2. The source of the sample is a study of post-analysis software for immune sequencing data (dated by TCRdb to 2013 to 2016). With regard to the full study: Relapsing-remitting, secondary progressive and progressive-relapsing multiple sclerosis were recorded as disease courses, and subtype annotation was lacking for some patients. The patient repertoires were set against approximately 10 previously published healthy control repertoires from donors whose ages ranged from roughly 6 to 25 years. A subset of samples was prepared in parallel using single-end sample barcoding, then pooled and co-amplified after Illumina adapter ligation.

Library method: PCR. TCRdb records Illumina HiSeq 2500 as the sequencer. To reduce PCR and sequencing biases, unique molecular identifiers were built into the TCR beta cDNA libraries. Some 500,000 cDNA molecules were obtained for every 1 to 10 million input T cells, so each molecule roughly corresponded to one T cell. The same protocol used for the earlier healthy control dataset was applied to prepare and sequence the patient libraries. Within a given batch, samples were prepared together, multiplexed and sequenced on the same HiSeq lane. As for the original processing: MIGEC was used to process the raw barcoded reads, and molecular identifier groups with only a single read were discarded before consensus assembly and CDR3 extraction. VDJtools was used for post-analysis of the clonotype tables, and diversity was normalized by down-sampling every dataset to the size of the smallest sample. Repertoire overlap clustering matched CDR3 amino acid but not nucleotide sequences to correct batch-related cross-sample contamination. TCRdb trimmed public reads at Q25 via fastp, called clones via MiXCR and kept in-frame beta chains. CDR3 protein sequences are deduplicated, and each keeps its most common genes and DNA. The authors' filters were not applied to this entry. Counted in this sample were almost 700,000 distinct CDR3 sequences; 59% of them appeared once. The biggest ten clones account for approximately 10% of the sample.

General conclusions and limits of the study: Strong co-clustering of samples prepared in the same batch was shown by direct clustering with F measure, prompting a batch-effect correction. Significantly lower normalized Chao1 diversity was found in multiple sclerosis patients than in controls, suggesting substantial peripheral T-cell clonal expansion. The control group was slightly older than the multiple sclerosis patient group. Patients showed significantly higher frequencies than controls for five TRBV segments, among them TRBV5-6, TRBV5-1 and TRBV20-1.

This sequence originates from a girl aged 2-9 years with multiple sclerosis. The specimen was blood. The sequence joins TRBV7-9 to TRBJ2-1; confidence is insufficient to name the D gene. The J call may be mistaken, given a closer DNA end match to TRBJ2-7. The DNA sequence follows: TGTGCCAGCAGCGGACGGACCTACAATGAGCAGTACTTC. Protein translation: CASSGRTYNEQYF.